These T cell receptor beta chains were read from a single sample in a study of blood T cell repertoires in COVID-19. Sequencing used immunoSEQ multiplex PCR; TCRdb keeps in-frame clones, though not all of them. The sample contains approximately 75,000 clones, 75% to 85% of which appear only once. Sequencing was done on a sample of peripheral blood. All receptors derive from a woman in her forties or fifties with acute or convalescent COVID-19. Each CDR3 is given with its conserved first and last residue. The order of the fields is clone size, D gene, V gene, J gene, CDR3 DNA, CDR3 protein. A D gene is named only where the DNA matches it firmly. Clone size, where shown, is once, few, many, or a class for clones that have expanded.

>.|.|TRBV5-1|TRBJ2-7
TGCGCCAGCAGCAATGGACTTCGCTCCTACGAGCAGTACTTC
CASSNGLRSYEQYF
>.|.|TRBV10-3|TRBJ2-2
TGTGGGGCGGCAGGGGACACCGGGGAGCTGTTTTTT
CGAAGDTGELFF
>.|TRBD1|TRBV7-9|TRBJ1-6
TGTGCCAGCAGCTTTCAAGGGACAGGCTTAGGCACCCTCCACTTT
CASSFQGTGLGTLHF
>.|TRBD1|TRBV6-5|TRBJ2-7
TGTGCCAGCAGTTACGAGGGGGCAGCTTCCTACGAGCAGTACTTC
CASSYEGAASYEQYF
>.|TRBD2|TRBV27|TRBJ2-1
TGTGCCAGCAGTTGGGGAGGGAGGAATGAGCAGTTCTTC
CASSWGGRNEQFF
>.|.|TRBV7-9|TRBJ1-1
TGTGCCAGCAGCCGTTCCGGGACACTGACCGAAGCTTTCTTT
CASSRSGTLTEAFF
>few|TRBD1|TRBV24-1|TRBJ1-1
TGTGCCACCAGTGATACTGGACAGGGGGGAACTGAAGCTTTCTTT
CATSDTGQGGTEAFF
>.|TRBD1|TRBV27|TRBJ2-6
TGTGCCAGCAGTCCCTTACAGGGGGCACGTGCTGGGGCCAACGTCCTGACTTTC
CASSPLQGARAGANVLTF
>.|TRBD2|TRBV3-1/TRBV3-2|TRBJ2-5
TGTGCCAGCAGGAGTTGGGAGCGGGGGCAACAAGAGACCCAGTACTTC
CASRSWERGQQETQYF
>.|TRBD1|TRBV7-2|TRBJ2-7
TGTGCCAGCAGCTTAAAAGTGACAGGGGAGCAGTACTTC
CASSLKVTGEQYF
>.|.|TRBV3-1/TRBV3-2|TRBJ1-5
TGTGCCAGCAGCCATTCCCGGGAGAAACAGCCCCAGCATTTT
CASSHSREKQPQHF
>few|.|TRBV11-2|TRBJ2-3
TGTGCCAGCAGCTTACGTTGGGGGCCTAGCGGAATCACAGATACGCAGTATTTT
CASSLRWGPSGITDTQYF
>.|TRBD1|TRBV7-9|TRBJ1-4
TGTGCCAGCAGCACATCAGGGGACAGCGATGAAAAACTGTTTTTT
CASSTSGDSDEKLFF
>few|.|TRBV20-1|TRBJ1-3
TGCAGTGCTAGTTCGATCAGGGAGGAAGATGGAAACACCATATATTTT
CSASSIREEDGNTIYF
>.|TRBD1|TRBV7-3|TRBJ1-1
TGTGCCAGCAGCGTGGACAGGGAAAGCGGAGCTTTCTTT
CASSVDRESGAFF
>.|.|TRBV14|TRBJ1-4
TGTGCCAGCAGCCAAGGTGACAGTTCTAATGAAAAACTGTTTTTT
CASSQGDSSNEKLFF
>.|.|TRBV10-3|TRBJ1-1
TGTGCCATCAGTGAGTCGGCAGGGGTGGGCACTGAAGCTTTCTTT
CAISESAGVGTEAFF
>.|.|TRBV12-5|TRBJ2-5
TGTGCTAGTGGTTTGGGACAGTCCCAAGAGACCCAGTACTTC
CASGLGQSQETQYF
>.|TRBD1|TRBV18|TRBJ1-6
TGTGCCAGCTCACCCGGGACAGGGAATTCACCCCTCCACTTT
CASSPGTGNSPLHF
>.|TRBD1|TRBV24-1|TRBJ2-1
TGTGCCACCAGTGATACGGGACAGGATTTCTCCTACAATGAGCAGTTCTTC
CATSDTGQDFSYNEQFF
>.|TRBD2|TRBV5-1|TRBJ2-5
TGCGCCAGCAGACAGTTACCGGGACTAGGGGTGGGGGAGACCCAGTACTTC
CASRQLPGLGVGETQYF
>.|.|TRBV23-1|TRBJ1-6
TGCGGACACAGGACAAAAAGATTTTCACCCCTCCACTTT
CGHRTKRFSPLHF
>.|.|TRBV10-3|TRBJ1-6
TGTGCCATCAGACAGGATTGGGATTCACCCCTCCACTTT
CAIRQDWDSPLHF
>.|TRBD2|TRBV28|TRBJ2-4
TGTGCCAGCAGTCTTTGGGCGGGACTAGGAGACTCCAAAAACATTCAGTACTTC
CASSLWAGLGDSKNIQYF
>.|.|TRBV30|TRBJ1-5
TGTGCCTGGAGCAGATCCCAATCGAGGTCCGTCCCCTATAGCAATCAGCCCCAGCATTTT
CAWSRSQSRSVPYSNQPQHF
>.|.|TRBV2|TRBJ2-7
TGTGCCAGCAGTGCCGGTACAGGCGGGACCGAGCAGTACTTC
CASSAGTGGTEQYF
>once|TRBD2|TRBV3-1/TRBV3-2|TRBJ2-3
TGTGCCAGCAGCCAAGAAACGCTAGCGGGACCGCTAGGTACGCAGTATTTT
CASSQETLAGPLGTQYF
>few|TRBD2|TRBV28|TRBJ2-7
TGTGCCAGCAGTTTCGGGACTAGTGACGAGCAGTACTTC
CASSFGTSDEQYF
>.|.|TRBV27|TRBJ1-3
TGTGCCAGCAGTTTAACGTTTGCGGGGACCAACTCTGGAAACACCATATATTTT
CASSLTFAGTNSGNTIYF
>few|.|TRBV4-3|TRBJ1-2
TGCGCCAGCAGCCAAGATTTCGGGGATAATGGCTACACCTTC
CASSQDFGDNGYTF
>.|TRBD2|TRBV4-2|TRBJ2-1
TGTGCCAGCAGCCTCTGGACTAGCGGGAGTGGAGAGGAGCAGTTCTTC
CASSLWTSGSGEEQFF
>.|TRBD2|TRBV2|TRBJ2-1
TGTGCCAGCACCCACCCTAGCGGGATCTCCTACAATGAGCAGTTCTTC
CASTHPSGISYNEQFF
>.|.|TRBV18|TRBJ2-7
TGTGCCAGCTCACAACAAAAAGGAGCCTACGAGCAGTACTTC
CASSQQKGAYEQYF
>.|TRBD1|TRBV30|TRBJ2-7
TGTGCCTGGAATGGACAGGGACATTCCTACGAGCAGTACTTC
CAWNGQGHSYEQYF
>.|.|TRBV19|TRBJ2-3
TGTGCCAGTAGTATAGGAAGAGCAGATACGCAGTATTTT
CASSIGRADTQYF
>.|TRBD1|TRBV7-2|TRBJ2-7
TGTGCCAGCAGCGGAACGACAGGGGTCTACGAGCAGTACTTC
CASSGTTGVYEQYF
>.|.|TRBV6-2/TRBV6-3|TRBJ2-3
TGTGCCAGCAGTTACGGGTCGGGGTGGAACACAGATACGCAGTATTTT
CASSYGSGWNTDTQYF
>.|.|TRBV19|TRBJ1-2
TGTGCCAGTAGTATTGGGACGGGGGCTAACTATGGCTACACCTTC
CASSIGTGANYGYTF
>.|.|TRBV27|TRBJ2-7
TGTGCCAGCAGAACCTACTTAACCGGAAGGGGCGAGCAGTACTTC
CASRTYLTGRGEQYF
>.|.|TRBV18|TRBJ1-1
TGTGCCAGCTCACCGAGAATCGGCAGCGGTAGCCTTATGAACACTGAAGCTTTCTTT
CASSPRIGSGSLMNTEAFF
>.|.|TRBV6-6|TRBJ2-3
TGTGCCAGCAGTTTTGCGGAGGCGGGAGATACGCAGTATTTT
CASSFAEAGDTQYF
>once|TRBD1|TRBV15|TRBJ2-7
TGTGCCACCAGCGGACCGGGACAGGGCATCTACGAGCAGTACTTC
CATSGPGQGIYEQYF
>.|.|TRBV28|TRBJ1-1
TGTGCCAGCACCTCCTCAAGCGGGGAAAACACTGAAGCTTTCTTT
CASTSSSGENTEAFF
>.|.|TRBV7-3|TRBJ2-3
TGTGCCAGCAGCCCTGGCCCCAGCGTGGGTACGCAGTATTTT
CASSPGPSVGTQYF
>.|TRBD1|TRBV2|TRBJ2-7
TGTGCCAGCAGTGCTGCGACAGGGGGACCGTACTTC
CASSAATGGPYF
>once|.|TRBV25-1|TRBJ1-2
TGTGCCAGCACCGGGGGGGCGGCAAATGGCTACACCTTC
CASTGGAANGYTF
>.|TRBD1|TRBV28|TRBJ2-3
TGTGCCAGCAGCCCACAACCCACCGGGACAGCCACAGATACGCAGTATTTT
CASSPQPTGTATDTQYF
>.|.|TRBV24-1|TRBJ2-7
TGTGCCACCAGTGATTCCGGGTGGGTCTACGAGCAGTACTTC
CATSDSGWVYEQYF